This T cell receptor beta chain stems from a study of multiple sclerosis patients with progressive multifocal leukoencephalopathy. Only in-frame clones appear in the TCRdb table, and some are missing; sequencing was by immunoSEQ multiplex PCR. This table holds about 28,000 clones, roughly 91% found once. The CDR3 totals 13 residues. Looked up from germline, CDR1 is MRHNA and CDR2 is SNTAGT. Trimming cost V 2 bases and J 3 bases, with 4 bases left between them. This clone was seen more than once but under ten times. Its antigen is still unknown. Study-level results: Findings may reflect JC virus infection or just general immunocompromise. Before and during natalizumab, the clones expanded at PML already existed.

Specified time point: before natalizumab initiation. T0 blood was collected before the first natalizumab infusion. The clonotype originates from a human donor with multiple sclerosis. V gene TRBV6-4 combines with J gene TRBJ2-2, with no clear D. The sequenced sample consisted of PBMCs. CDR3 in DNA: TGTGCCAGCAGTGACAGGGACACCGGGGAGCTGTTTTTT. Its protein product is CASSDRDTGELFF.